These 20 T cell receptor beta chains were sequenced from one sample in a study of control samples from healthy donors and cancer patients. The method was immunoSEQ multiplex PCR; TCRdb's version includes in-frame clones alone and lacks a portion of them. The profile shows some 64,000 clones, around 87% of them singletons. The specimen was PBMCs. All receptors derive from a woman aged 45-65 years with head and neck cancer.

In regard to this clone: Other DNA sequences in this specimen translate into the identical CDR3. The rearrangement uses TRBV5-4 and TRBJ1-1; D is ambiguous. In germline, CDR1 is SGHNT, CDR2 YYREEE (reference sequence). The CDR3 is made up of 13 amino acids. The ends were cut back, 0 bases at V and 1 base at J, with 4 bases in the middle. The CDR3 spells CASSLAGNTEAFF. CDR3 DNA sequence: TGTGCCAGCAGCTTGGCCGGGAACACTGAAGCTTTCTTT.

The chain joins TRBV7-2 to TRBJ1-1; D is uncertain. This CDR3 region has 14 residues. Trimming removed 1 base at V and 1 base at J, with 7 bases between. CDR1 SGHTA and CDR2 FQGNSA come from the germline V gene. The CDR3 spells CASSLGETNTEAFF. The CDR3 DNA follows: TGTGCCAGCAGCTTAGGAGAGACGAACACTGAAGCTTTCTTT.

The chain recombines TRBV20-1 with TRBJ2-2, with a weak D call TRBD2 (5 bases). Germline V gene data show CDR1 as DFQATT and CDR2 as SNEGSKA (reference sequence). V was clipped by 6 bases and J by 5 bases, with 7 bases between them. This CDR3 comprises 11 residues. As DNA, the CDR3 is TGCAGTGCCGAGGGTACCGGGGAGCTGTTTTTT. Translated: CSAEGTGELFF.

CDR3 loop: CASSLPAPPGGTQYF. The CDR3 DNA sequence: TGTGCCAGCAGCTTGCCCGCCCCCCCCGGCGGGACCCAGTACTTC. The chain joins TRBV5-4 to TRBJ2-5; no firm D call. The germline gives CDR1 SGHNT, CDR2 YYREEE (reference sequence). The CDR3 is made up of 15 amino acids. V was clipped by 1 base and J by 7 bases, with 17 bases between them.

This clone appeared once. The V call is TRBV10-2, the J call TRBJ2-7; no definite D call. Germline CDR1 reads WSHSY; CDR2 reads SAAADI. The ends were cut back, 8 bases at V and 3 bases at J, with 11 bases in the middle. There are 12 residues in the CDR3. CDR3 DNA: TGCGCCAGCGGAGCCGGGCTCTACGAGCAGTACTTC. It specifies CASGAGLYEQYF.

This clone was observed a handful of times. The chain uses TRBV28 and TRBJ2-4; D might be TRBD2 (5 bases). This CDR3 contains 17 residues. Per the germline V gene, CDR1 is MDHEN and CDR2 is SYDVKM. The V gene lost 3 bases and the J gene lost 0 bases, with 15 bases spanning the gap. The CDR3, as DNA: TGTGCCAGCAGTTTCGCTACAGTAGGACTAGCCAAAAACATTCAGTACTTC. This codes for CASSFATVGLAKNIQYF. Looking up the rest from reference TRBV28 and TRBJ2-4 gives the full variable domain: DVKVTQSSRYLVKRTGEKVFLECVQDMDHENMFWYRQDPGLGLRLIYFSYDVKMKEKGDIPEGYSVSREKKERFSLILESASTNQTSMYLCASSFATVGLAKNIQYFGAGTRLSVL.

In this sample, this clone turned up once. The gene calls are TRBV25-1 and TRBJ1-1, with a tentative D call TRBD1 (6 bases). Looked up from germline, CDR1 is MGHDK and CDR2 is SYGVNS. V lost 6 bases, J lost 1 base, and 15 bases lay in between. The CDR3 consists of 15 residues. The CDR3 reads CASSSRLGGNTEAFF. The CDR3 coding sequence is TGTGCCAGCAGCTCCAGATTAGGGGGGAACACTGAAGCTTTCTTT.

This chain joins TRBV3-1 (or the pseudogene TRBV3-2) and TRBJ1-5; D remains ambiguous. V was cut by 0 bases and J by 4 bases, with 10 bases left in between. Germline V gives CDR1 LGHDT, CDR2 YNNKEL (reference sequence). CDR3 length equals 15 residues. For the CDR3, the DNA is TGTGCCAGCAGCCAAGATCTGGTGGAAAATCAGCCCCAGCATTTT. Encoded protein: CASSQDLVENQPQHF.

J is TRBJ2-1 and V is TRBV12-3 or TRBV12-4; weak D call: TRBD2 (5 bases). The length of the CDR3 is 13 residues. V was shortened by 10 bases and J by 5 bases, with 15 bases between the two germline ends. CDR3 nucleotide sequence: TGTGCCATGCGGGTAAGGGAGAACAATGAGCAGTTCTTC. Protein sequence: CAMRVRENNEQFF.

The CDR3 spells CASSNRQGIYNEQFF. CDR3 sequence (DNA): TGTGCCAGCAGCAACCGACAGGGGATATACAATGAGCAGTTCTTC. The chain has TRBV3-1 (or the pseudogene TRBV3-2) and TRBJ2-1; 8 bases map to TRBD1. Germline V CDR1 and CDR2: LGHDT, YNNKEL (reference sequence). V lost 5 bases, J lost 4 bases, and 7 bases stayed unmatched. The CDR3 sequence is 15 residues long.

The genes are TRBV3-1 (or the pseudogene TRBV3-2) and TRBJ1-5; D remains unclear. The germline V and J ends were trimmed by 0 bases and 3 bases, with 12 bases remaining between them. There are 16 residues in the CDR3. The germline V gene has CDR1 LGHDT and CDR2 YNNKEL (reference sequence). CDR3 amino acids: CASSQEAPPVNQPQHF. The CDR3 coding sequence is TGTGCCAGCAGCCAAGAGGCACCACCGGTCAATCAGCCCCAGCATTTT.

The chain combines TRBV11-2 with TRBJ2-3; 11 nucleotides align to TRBD2. The CDR3 runs 15 residues. CDR1 and CDR2 from the germline V gene are SGHAT and FQNNGV. V was clipped by 4 bases and J by 9 bases; unmatched bases: 9. In DNA, the CDR3 is TGTGCCAGCAGCTCGACTAGCGGGGAGACCCAGACGCAGTATTTT. Protein: CASSSTSGETQTQYF.

The chain employs TRBV3-1 (or the pseudogene TRBV3-2) and TRBJ2-5; TRBD2 matches at 8 bases. CDR3 size: 16 residues. Germline CDR1 LGHDT, CDR2 YNNKEL (reference sequence). J was trimmed by 2 bases and V by 4 bases; bases with no gene match: 9. CDR3 DNA sequence: TGTGCCAGCAGCCCCCGTCGCGGGGGGAAACAAGAGACCCAGTACTTC. Translating it yields CASSPRRGGKQETQYF.

The chain employs TRBV6-6 and TRBJ2-7; D gene unclear. V lost 6 bases to trimming and J lost 7 bases, with 13 bases between them. The CDR3 consists of 12 residues. From germline, CDR1 is MNHNY and CDR2 SVGAGI (reference sequence). DNA of the CDR3: TGTGCCAGCAGAACGGGCCCCGGAGAGCAGTACTTC. Its translation: CASRTGPGEQYF.

This chain joins TRBV7-9 and TRBJ1-4; a weak D match, TRBD1 (6 bases). V shed 5 bases and J shed 7 bases, with 17 bases lying between them. The germline V gene encodes CDR1 SEHNR and CDR2 FQNEAQ (reference sequence). The CDR3 runs 15 residues. CDR3 DNA sequence: TGTGCCAGCAGCCTCGAACAGGGACTAGGTGAAAAACTGTTTTTT. Its translation: CASSLEQGLGEKLFF. The full variable domain, rest sourced from reference TRBV7-9 and TRBJ1-4, is DTGVSQNPRHKITKRGQNVTFRCDPISEHNRLYWYRQTLGQGPEFLTYFQNEAQLEKSRLLSDRFSAERPKGSFSTLEIQRTEQGDSAMYLCASSLEQGLGEKLFFGSGTQLSVL.

A few counts support this clone. The V call is TRBV6-5, the J call TRBJ2-7, with 10 positions matching TRBD2. The CDR3 has 15 amino acids. From germline, CDR1 is MNHEY and CDR2 SVGAGI. V trimming: 6 bases; J trimming: 1 base; junction bases outside the gene matches: 6. CDR3 region: CASRLNSGGSYEQYF. CDR3 bases: TGTGCCAGCAGACTAAATAGCGGGGGGTCCTACGAGCAGTACTTC.

Worth noting for this clone: Compared with germline, one end of the junction differs, possibly owing to a read error. Distinct nucleotide sequences in the sample also encode this CDR3. The chain recombines TRBV7-9 with TRBJ1-6; D uncertain. Germline V CDR1 and CDR2: SEHNR, FQNEAQ (reference sequence). The CDR3 length is 13 residues. The chain's CDR3 is CASSPSVRSPLHF. As DNA, the CDR3 is TGCGCCAGCAGCCCTTCGGTTCGTTCACCCCTCCACTTT.

This chain connects TRBV6-6 to TRBJ2-3; D not resolved. CDR1 and CDR2 from the germline V gene are MNHNY and SVGAGI (reference sequence). Trimming left V 2 bases short and J 0 bases short, with 6 bases between. The CDR3 covers 14 residues. The CDR3 DNA reads as TGTGCCAGCAGTTACACCACTAGCACAGATACGCAGTATTTT. Translating it yields CASSYTTSTDTQYF.

The chain combines TRBV4-1 with TRBJ1-1; no clear D. The CDR3 is 16 amino acids. Germline CDR1 reads MGHRA; CDR2 reads YSYEKL. Trimming shortened V by 4 bases and J by 1 base, and 16 bases separated the two germline ends. CDR3 residues: CASSPLVSNENTEAFF. CDR3 nucleotides: TGCGCCAGCAGCCCCTTAGTAAGCAACGAGAACACTGAAGCTTTCTTT.

This clone has a handful of counts. V and J are TRBV20-1 and TRBJ2-1, with D uncertain. The germline V and J ends were trimmed by 6 bases and 7 bases, with 10 bases remaining between them. The CDR3 totals 11 residues. Germline V CDR1 and CDR2: DFQATT, SNEGSKA (reference sequence). CDR3 residues: CSASSPNEQFF. The CDR3 bases are TGCAGTGCCAGCTCACCAAATGAGCAGTTCTTC.